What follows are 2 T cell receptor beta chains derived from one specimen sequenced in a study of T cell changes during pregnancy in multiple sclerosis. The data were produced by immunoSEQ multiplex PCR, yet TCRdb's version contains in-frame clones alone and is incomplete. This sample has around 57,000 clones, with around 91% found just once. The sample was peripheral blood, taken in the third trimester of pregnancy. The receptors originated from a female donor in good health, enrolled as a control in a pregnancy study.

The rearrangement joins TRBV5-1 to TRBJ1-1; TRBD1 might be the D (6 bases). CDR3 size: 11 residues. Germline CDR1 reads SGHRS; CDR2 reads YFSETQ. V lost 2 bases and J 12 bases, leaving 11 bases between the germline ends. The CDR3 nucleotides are TGCGCCAGCAGCTTTTCGGGACATCCTTTCTTT. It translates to CASSFSGHPFF.

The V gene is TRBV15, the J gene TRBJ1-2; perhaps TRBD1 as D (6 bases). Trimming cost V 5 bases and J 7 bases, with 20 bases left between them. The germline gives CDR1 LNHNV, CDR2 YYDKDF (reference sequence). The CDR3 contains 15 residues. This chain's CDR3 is CATSGRSGGRGGYTF. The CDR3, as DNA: TGTGCCACCAGCGGCCGCAGTGGGGGCCGGGGTGGCTACACCTTC.